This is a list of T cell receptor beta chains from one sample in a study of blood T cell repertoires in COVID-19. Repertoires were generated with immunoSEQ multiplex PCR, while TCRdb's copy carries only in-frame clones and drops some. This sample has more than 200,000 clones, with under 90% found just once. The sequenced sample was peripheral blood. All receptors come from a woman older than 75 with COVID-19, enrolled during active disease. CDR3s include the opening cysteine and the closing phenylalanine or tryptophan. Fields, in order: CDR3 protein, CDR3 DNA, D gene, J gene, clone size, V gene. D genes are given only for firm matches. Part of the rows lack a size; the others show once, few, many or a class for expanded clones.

CDR3 protein: CASTRGMDNQPQHF; CDR3 DNA: TGTGCCAGCACTAGGGGCATGGACAATCAGCCCCAGCATTTT; D gene: -; J gene: TRBJ1-5; clone size: -; V gene: TRBV7-9
CDR3 protein: CASSRRGDPSTDTQYF; CDR3 DNA: TGTGCCAGCAGCCGGCGGGGGGACCCTAGCACAGATACGCAGTATTTT; D gene: TRBD2; J gene: TRBJ2-3; clone size: -; V gene: TRBV7-2
CDR3 protein: CASSLTENQPQHF; CDR3 DNA: TGTGCCAGCAGCTTAACTGAGAATCAGCCCCAGCATTTT; D gene: -; J gene: TRBJ1-5; clone size: -; V gene: TRBV7-2
CDR3 protein: CSVSRGSPEAFF; CDR3 DNA: TGCAGCGTTTCCAGGGGCTCGCCTGAAGCTTTCTTT; D gene: -; J gene: TRBJ1-1; clone size: -; V gene: TRBV29-1
CDR3 protein: CASSPGQGRNYGYTF; CDR3 DNA: TGTGCCAGCTCACCGGGACAGGGAAGGAACTATGGCTACACCTTC; D gene: TRBD1; J gene: TRBJ1-2; clone size: -; V gene: TRBV18
CDR3 protein: CASSFRDSASNQPQHF; CDR3 DNA: TGTGCCAGCAGTTTTCGGGACAGCGCTAGCAATCAGCCCCAGCATTTT; D gene: TRBD1; J gene: TRBJ1-5; clone size: -; V gene: TRBV6-2/TRBV6-3
CDR3 protein: CASRPGLAGGGETQYF; CDR3 DNA: TGTGCCAGCAGACCGGGACTAGCGGGGGGAGGAGAGACCCAGTACTTC; D gene: TRBD2; J gene: TRBJ2-5; clone size: -; V gene: TRBV5-4
CDR3 protein: CASSRGQGENEKLFF; CDR3 DNA: TGCGCCAGCAGCCGAGGACAGGGAGAGAATGAAAAACTGTTTTTT; D gene: TRBD1; J gene: TRBJ1-4; clone size: few; V gene: TRBV5-1
CDR3 protein: CSVAVSGANVLTF; CDR3 DNA: TGCAGCGTTGCGGTGTCTGGGGCCAACGTCCTGACTTTC; D gene: -; J gene: TRBJ2-6; clone size: -; V gene: TRBV29-1
CDR3 protein: CASSLIGQGFGGEQFF; CDR3 DNA: TGTGCCAGCAGCTTAATCGGACAGGGGTTCGGCGGTGAGCAGTTCTTC; D gene: TRBD1; J gene: TRBJ2-1; clone size: once; V gene: TRBV7-9